This TCR beta chain comes out of a study of CD8+ T cells in alopecia areata. Study-wide background: People stayed on tofacitinib for 6 to 18 months, then stopped the drug for 6 months.

As concerns this clone: Its antigen is unidentified.

The treatment was: oral pan-JAK inhibitor, 5-10 mg twice daily. Study-level findings and limits: Expanded CD8+ clones among the top 100, as well as scalp clonality, were significantly decreased by tofacitinib.

The CDR3 has 15 residues. Germline CDR1 is SGHDT and CDR2 is YYEEEE. Trimming cost V 0 bases and J 4 bases; bases outside gene matches: 7. RNA was isolated and reverse transcribed to cDNA, the sequencing template. The data were produced by immunoSEQ multiplex PCR, yet TCRdb's version contains in-frame clones alone and is incomplete. The table includes approximately 180,000 clones, 40% to 65% detected once. The chain links TRBV5-6 to TRBJ2-7; 7 nucleotides agree with TRBD2. The sample was CD8+ T cells sorted from blood, taken at week 24, from a patient treated with tofacitinib. The TCR comes from a human donor with alopecia areata. The CDR3 protein is CASSLADLRGYEQYF. CDR3 nucleotide sequence: TGTGCCAGCAGCTTGGCGGACTTGCGGGGGTACGAGCAGTACTTC.